These 7 T cell receptor beta chains came from one sample sequenced in a study of blood T cells in healthy people across ages. A second PCR of 7 to 11 cycles used a sample-barcoded 5' primer and a J-beta primer mix. TCRdb reprocessed the 5' RACE reads with MiXCR, giving one entry per CDR3 protein. The sample contains over a million distinct CDR3 sequences, 35% to 45% of which appear only once. Material for sequencing was blood. All receptors derive from a woman younger than 35 in good health.

V usage is TRBV29-1 and J usage is TRBJ2-2; 10 nucleotides agree with TRBD2. Germline V gene sequence: CDR1 SQVTM, CDR2 ANQGSEA. With 5 bases clipped from V and 6 bases from J, the junction kept 6 bases outside the gene matches. The CDR3 spans 14 residues. The CDR3 DNA follows: TGCAGCGTTCGCCTAGCGGGAGTTCCCGGGGAGCTGTTTTTT. Protein: CSVRLAGVPGELFF.

The chain is built from TRBV6-5 and TRBJ1-2, with TRBD1 identical over 7 bases. Germline trimming cut 2 bases from V and 8 bases from J; bases unmatched to any gene: 8. CDR3 size: 14 residues. Germline lookup yields CDR1 MNHEY and CDR2 SVGAGI. This chain's CDR3 is CASSYTGTVGGYTF. The CDR3 DNA follows: TGTGCCAGCAGTTACACGGGGACAGTTGGGGGCTACACCTTC.

The rearrangement links TRBV5-6 to TRBJ2-1, with D perhaps being TRBD1 or TRBD2 (6 bases each). CDR3 length: 14 amino acids. The ends were cut back, 2 bases at V and 8 bases at J, with 14 bases in the middle. Germline values: CDR1 SGHDT, CDR2 YYEEEE. This CDR3 is CASSFSRGRHEQFF. The CDR3 coding sequence is TGTGCCAGCAGCTTTTCCCGGGGGCGGCATGAGCAGTTCTTC.

The rearrangement links TRBV29-1 to TRBJ1-2, with 12 bases that match TRBD1. The CDR3 consists of 13 residues. V was clipped by 4 bases and J by 6 bases; unmatched bases: 3. Per the germline V gene, CDR1 is SQVTM and CDR2 is ANQGSEA. The CDR3 loop reads CSVVGQGADGYTF. The DNA of the CDR3 is TGCAGCGTTGTGGGACAGGGGGCAGATGGCTACACCTTC. The full variable domain, rest sourced from reference TRBV29-1 and TRBJ1-2, is SAVISQKPSRDICQRGTSLTIQCQVDSQVTMMFWYRQQPGQSLTLIATANQGSEATYESGFVIDKFPISRPNLTFSTLTVSNMSPEDSSIYLCSVVGQGADGYTFGSGTRLTVV.

This chain links TRBV5-5 with TRBJ2-7; D is unclear. Germline CDR1 reads SGHKS; CDR2 reads YYEKEE (reference sequence). CDR3 length: 12 amino acids. Trimming removed 2 bases from V and 3 bases from J, with 6 bases in between. CDR3 bases: TGTGCCAGCAGCTTTATCAACTACGAGCAGTACTTC. Translation: CASSFINYEQYF.

V usage is TRBV6-6 and J usage is TRBJ1-1, with a weak D call TRBD1 (5 bases). Per germline, CDR1 MNHNY and CDR2 SVGAGI (reference sequence). V lost 6 bases, J lost 2 bases, and 13 bases lay in between. The CDR3 runs 14 residues. CDR3: CASRPQGRNTEAFF. The DNA for the CDR3 is TGTGCCAGCAGACCTCAGGGTCGAAACACTGAAGCTTTCTTT.

In this sample, this clonotype turned up a few times. The chain employs TRBV4-2 and TRBJ2-7; 10 positions agree with TRBD2. V lost 0 bases, J lost 0 bases, and 8 bases stayed unmatched. This CDR3 is 18 amino acids long. The germline gives CDR1 LGHNA, CDR2 YNFKEQ. This CDR3 is CASSQEASGSALSYEQYF. The CDR3 region has the DNA TGTGCCAGCAGCCAAGAAGCTAGCGGGAGCGCACTCTCCTACGAGCAGTACTTC.